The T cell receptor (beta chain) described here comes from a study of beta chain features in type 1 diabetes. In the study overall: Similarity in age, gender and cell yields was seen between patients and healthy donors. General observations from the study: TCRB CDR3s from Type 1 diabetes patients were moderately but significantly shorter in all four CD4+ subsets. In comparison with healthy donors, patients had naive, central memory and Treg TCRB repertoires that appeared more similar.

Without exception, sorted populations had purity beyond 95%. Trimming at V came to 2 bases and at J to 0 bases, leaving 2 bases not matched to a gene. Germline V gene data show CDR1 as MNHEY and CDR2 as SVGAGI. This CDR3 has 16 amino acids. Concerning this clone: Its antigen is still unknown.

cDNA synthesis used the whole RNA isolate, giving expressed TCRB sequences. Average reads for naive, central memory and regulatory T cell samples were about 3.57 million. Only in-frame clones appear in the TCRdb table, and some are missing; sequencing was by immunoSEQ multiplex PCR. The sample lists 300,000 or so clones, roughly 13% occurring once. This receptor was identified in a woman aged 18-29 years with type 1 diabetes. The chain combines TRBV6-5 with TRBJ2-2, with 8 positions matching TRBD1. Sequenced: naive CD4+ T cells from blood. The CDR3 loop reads CASSYTGGTNTGELFF. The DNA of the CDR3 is TGTGCCAGCAGTTACACAGGGGGAACGAACACCGGGGAGCTGTTTTTT.